The 7 T cell receptor beta chains given below trace back to one sample, sequenced in a study of T cell responses to AZD1222 COVID-19 vaccine. Clones were sequenced by immunoSEQ multiplex PCR, and TCRdb holds only the in-frame ones, with some missing. The sample consists of around 140,000 clones, 80% to 90% of them appearing once. The material was peripheral blood, obtained on day 0 of AZD1222 vaccination. These receptors all stem from an adult in good health.

V gene TRBV18 combines with J gene TRBJ2-1; possibly TRBD1 for D (6 bases). V lost 3 bases and J 9 bases, leaving 24 bases between the germline ends. This CDR3 spans 17 amino acids. CDR1 and CDR2 (germline): KGHSH, LQKENI. The CDR3 DNA follows: TGTGCCAGCTCACCCTCCACTCGGACAGCCCTAGAGGGTGAGCAGTTCTTC. It encodes CASSPSTRTALEGEQFF.

The chain links TRBV28 to TRBJ1-1, with D tentatively TRBD1 (5 bases). There are 15 residues in the CDR3. Germline CDR1 and CDR2: MDHEN and SYDVKM. V gave up 5 bases and J gave up 6 bases, with 19 bases separating them. CDR3 protein: CASSLRGSGNAEAFF. DNA for the CDR3: TGTGCCAGCAGTCTCCGGGGGTCAGGTAACGCTGAAGCTTTCTTT.

The chain has TRBV5-1 and TRBJ2-5; 7 nucleotides line up with TRBD2. Germline V gene sequence: CDR1 SGHRS, CDR2 YFSETQ. The V gene end was trimmed by 5 bases and the J gene end by 2 bases; junction bases not matched to a gene: 3. The CDR3 has 13 residues. The DNA for the CDR3 is TGCGCCAGCAGTGGGGAGGGGCAAGAGACCCAGTACTTC. The encoded protein is CASSGEGQETQYF.

This clone has just one count. The CDR3 sequence is CAWSFGYTEAFF. CDR3 sequence (DNA): TGTGCCTGGAGTTTTGGGTACACTGAAGCTTTCTTT. This sequence joins TRBV30 and TRBJ1-1, with D uncertain. Trimming pared 2 bases from V and 3 bases from J, leaving 7 bases between. The CDR3 has 12 amino acids. The germline V gene has CDR1 GTSNPN and CDR2 SVGIG (reference sequence).

V and J are TRBV19 and TRBJ2-1; 10 bases map to TRBD2. Germline V gene sequence: CDR1 LNHDA, CDR2 SQIVND (reference sequence). The V gene end was trimmed by 2 bases and the J gene end by 3 bases; junction bases not matched to a gene: 13. This CDR3 is 19 amino acids long. The CDR3, as DNA: TGTGCCAGTAGTATAAAGGGTTCTAGCGGGAGCCAATACTACAATGAGCAGTTCTTC. It translates to CASSIKGSSGSQYYNEQFF.

V is TRBV12-5 and J is TRBJ1-2, with D unresolved. The CDR3 totals 12 residues. Trimming removed 3 bases at V and 9 bases at J, with 11 bases between. Germline values: CDR1 LGHNT, CDR2 FRNRAP. The CDR3 region is CASGLEVMSYTF. The CDR3 DNA reads as TGTGCTAGTGGTTTAGAGGTGATGAGCTACACCTTC.

The gene calls are TRBV28 and TRBJ1-1; 7 nucleotides line up with TRBD1. Trimming cost V 0 bases and J 7 bases; bases outside gene matches: 14. From germline, CDR1 is MDHEN and CDR2 SYDVKM. This CDR3 comprises 17 residues. This CDR3 reads CASSLWLEGTEYGEAFF. The CDR3 DNA sequence: TGTGCCAGCAGTTTATGGTTAGAGGGGACAGAATACGGTGAAGCTTTCTTT.